These 22 T cell receptor beta chains were all obtained from the same sample, sequenced in a study of OX40 agonist ivuxolimab in advanced cancers. Only in-frame clones appear in the TCRdb table, and some are missing; sequencing was by immunoSEQ multiplex PCR. The repertoire holds 75,000 to 80,000 clones, around four fifths seen once, with 1.5% to 2% in the top ten. This specimen consisted of CD4+ or CD8+ T cells sorted from blood, obtained in a trial of the OX40 agonist ivuxolimab. These receptors were collected from an adult with an advanced solid tumor such as melanoma, head and neck, liver or kidney cancer.

The chain uses TRBV6-1 and TRBJ1-1, with a tentative D call TRBD1 (5 bases). Trimming cost V 4 bases and J 3 bases, with 9 bases left between them. The CDR3 runs to 13 residues. Germline loops: CDR1 MNHNS, CDR2 SASEGT. The CDR3, as DNA: TGTGCCAGCAGTGTTCAGGGCTACACTGAAGCTTTCTTT. Protein: CASSVQGYTEAFF.

This chain joins TRBV9 and TRBJ2-5; TRBD1 matches at 8 bases. V lost 0 bases to trimming and J lost 0 bases; unmatched junction nucleotides: 4. The CDR3 has 16 amino acids. Looked up from germline, CDR1 is SGDLS and CDR2 is YYNGEE. For the CDR3, the DNA is TGTGCCAGCAGCGTAGAGGGGACAGGACACCAAGAGACCCAGTACTTC. As protein: CASSVEGTGHQETQYF.

The chain couples TRBV11-2 to TRBJ1-2, with D unresolved. The CDR3 has 14 amino acids. Trimming left V 1 base short and J 2 bases short, with 8 bases between. Germline-derived CDR1 and CDR2 are SGHAT and FQNNGV. CDR3 protein: CASSLGSVNYGYTF. The DNA for the CDR3 is TGTGCCAGCAGCTTAGGTTCAGTCAACTATGGCTACACCTTC. Full variable domain (rest looked up from reference TRBV11-2 and TRBJ1-2): EAGVAQSPRYKIIEKRQSVAFWCNPISGHATLYWYQQILGQGPKLLIQFQNNGVVDDSQLPKDRFSAERLKGVDSTLKIQPAKLEDSAVYLCASSLGSVNYGYTFGSGTRLTVV.

The rearrangement links TRBV4-1 to TRBJ2-2, with D possibly matching TRBD1 (5 bases). The CDR3 totals 15 residues. Trimming took 6 bases from V and 7 from J, leaving 18 bases between them. CDR1 and CDR2 (germline): MGHRA, YSYEKL. In DNA, the CDR3 is TGCGCCAGCAGAGGGATTCTCGCTCAGGGCGGGGAGCTGTTTTTT. Its protein is CASRGILAQGGELFF.

The rearrangement links TRBV28 to TRBJ1-3; TRBD1 is a possible D gene (6 bases). CDR1 is MDHEN, CDR2 SYDVKM, per germline. The V end lost 4 bases, the J end lost 4 bases, and 11 bases lay between the germline ends. The CDR3 covers 14 residues. CDR3 DNA: TGTGCCAGCAGTTCAGGGGTGGCGGGAAACACCATATATTTT. It translates to CASSSGVAGNTIYF.

V usage is TRBV6-6 and J usage is TRBJ1-2, with 7 bases aligning to TRBD1. J lost 4 bases, V lost 0 bases, and 2 bases had no gene match. CDR1 is MNHNY and CDR2 is SVGAGI in the germline V gene (reference sequence). The CDR3 runs to 14 residues. CDR3 amino acids: CASSYSTGIYGYTF. Written as DNA, the CDR3 is TGTGCCAGCAGTTACTCGACAGGGATCTATGGCTACACCTTC.

The chain carries TRBV2 and TRBJ2-1; 11 positions agree with TRBD2. The ends lost 6 bases at V and 2 bases at J; junction bases unmatched: 3. The germline V gene encodes CDR1 SNHLY and CDR2 FYNNEI. The CDR3 has 15 residues. The DNA of the CDR3 is TGTGCCAGCAGCCTACTAGCGGGGGCCTACAATGAGCAGTTCTTC. It is translated as CASSLLAGAYNEQFF.

The V and J genes are TRBV7-2 and TRBJ2-7; D gene unclear. Looked up from germline, CDR1 is SGHTA and CDR2 is FQGNSA. The germline V and J ends were trimmed by 6 bases and 0 bases, with 9 bases remaining between them. The CDR3 covers 13 residues. The CDR3, as DNA: TGTGCCAGCAGTTTCGCACCCTCCTACGAGCAGTACTTC. Its translation is CASSFAPSYEQYF.

The chain carries TRBV7-2 and TRBJ2-5; perhaps TRBD1 as D (6 bases). This CDR3 comprises 15 residues. Between the trimmed V and J ends, which lost 3 bases and 0 bases, there was a span of 11 bases. In germline, CDR1 is SGHTA, CDR2 FQGNSA. The CDR3: CASSLRGQYQETQYF. The CDR3 DNA sequence: TGTGCCAGCAGCTTGAGAGGACAGTACCAAGAGACCCAGTACTTC.

The table lists this clone with a count of one. This CDR3 reads CASSWGHNSPLHF. As DNA, the CDR3 is TGTGCCAGCAGTTGGGGGCATAATTCACCCCTCCACTTT. V gene TRBV6-5 combines with J gene TRBJ1-6; weak D call: TRBD1 (6 bases). V was trimmed by 4 bases and J by 5 bases, leaving 6 bases between them. Germline CDR1 MNHEY, CDR2 SVGAGI. This CDR3 comprises 13 residues.

This clone was picked up one time. The CDR3 DNA follows: TGTGCCAGCAGCTTTGGGGGAGACGGTTTCGAGACCCAGTACTTC. Its protein is CASSFGGDGFETQYF. V gene TRBV7-2 combines with J gene TRBJ2-5, with D perhaps being TRBD1 or TRBD2 (5 bases each). The CDR3 is made up of 15 amino acids. V was trimmed by 3 bases and J by 5 bases, leaving 16 bases between them. Germline CDR1 and CDR2: SGHTA and FQGNSA.

V gene TRBV7-2 combines with J gene TRBJ1-3; unclear D gene. The CDR3 is 13 amino acids. CDR1 is SGHTA and CDR2 is FQGNSA in the germline V gene. The V end lost 0 bases, the J end lost 10 bases, and 10 bases lay between the germline ends. CDR3 sequence (DNA): TGTGCCAGCAGCTTAGCGGGGTCGTCTACCATATATTTT. It yields the protein CASSLAGSSTIYF.

J is TRBJ1-6 and V is TRBV18, with TRBD1 matching 7 bases. The junction had 1 base not matched to a gene; V was cut back by 3 bases and J by 5 bases. Per germline, CDR1 KGHSH and CDR2 LQKENI. The CDR3 is 14 amino acids. The CDR3 DNA is TGTGCCAGCTCACCCGGGACAGATAATTCACCCCTCCACTTT. It specifies CASSPGTDNSPLHF.

The chain couples TRBV7-2 to TRBJ2-1; D unclear. CDR3 length equals 16 residues. V was pared by 5 bases and J by 0 bases, with 14 bases between. Germline V CDR1 and CDR2: SGHTA, FQGNSA. The CDR3 here is CASSRHGTYSYNEQFF. In nucleotides, the CDR3 is TGTGCCAGCAGCCGCCACGGCACCTACTCCTACAATGAGCAGTTCTTC.

J is TRBJ2-4 and V is TRBV6-5, with D unresolved. Germline V gives CDR1 MNHEY, CDR2 SVGAGI. The CDR3 is 13 residues long. Between the trimmed V and J ends, which lost 6 bases and 10 bases, there was a span of 16 bases. In DNA form, the CDR3 reads TGTGCCAGCAGCTCCCCGTCCATGGGGATTCAGTACTTC. The encoded protein is CASSSPSMGIQYF.

V and J are TRBV19 and TRBJ2-1, with no clear D. V was trimmed by 4 bases and J by 6 bases, leaving 7 bases between them. Germline V gene data show CDR1 as LNHDA and CDR2 as SQIVND (reference sequence). CDR3 size: 12 residues. CDR3 in amino acids: CASSTKGNEQFF. The CDR3 coding sequence is TGTGCCAGTAGTACTAAGGGCAATGAGCAGTTCTTC.

This chain uses TRBV10-3 with TRBJ2-2; 13 bases align to TRBD2. From germline, CDR1 is ENHRY and CDR2 SYGVKD. CDR3 length: 16 residues. After removal of 6 bases from V and 4 bases from J, the junction contained 5 bases not matched to a gene. The DNA of the CDR3 is TGTGCCATCAGATCCACTAGCGGGGGGGGCACCGGGGAGCTGTTTTTT. Translated, it gives CAIRSTSGGGTGELFF.

This chain links TRBV19 with TRBJ1-5; 7 bases map to TRBD1. This CDR3 is 14 amino acids long. Germline loops: CDR1 LNHDA, CDR2 SQIVND (reference sequence). The trim removed 6 bases at V and 3 bases at J, leaving 5 bases unmatched. In DNA form, the CDR3 reads TGTGCCAGTAGCAGGGACAGCGTCAATCAGCCCCAGCATTTT. Amino acids: CASSRDSVNQPQHF.

The V call is TRBV7-9, the J call TRBJ1-4, with D uncertain. V gave up 1 base and J gave up 2 bases, with 8 bases separating them. There are 15 residues in the CDR3. Germline V gene lookup returns CDR1 SEHNR and CDR2 FQNEAQ (reference sequence). CDR3 region: CASSLVPDTNEKLFF. CDR3 coding DNA: TGTGCCAGCAGCTTAGTCCCGGATACTAATGAAAAACTGTTTTTT.

The chain employs TRBV10-3 and TRBJ2-2; the match to TRBD2 covers 9 bases. This CDR3 is built from 16 residues. The germline CDR1 and CDR2 sequences are ENHRY and SYGVKD. J was trimmed by 1 base and V by 3 bases; bases with no gene match: 3. The CDR3, as DNA: TGTGCCATCAGTGATACAGCGGGAGGGAACACCGGGGAGCTGTTTTTT. It specifies CAISDTAGGNTGELFF.

This clone occurred once. The gene calls are TRBV7-9 and TRBJ2-7; TRBD2 agrees at 9 bases. This CDR3 is 15 amino acids long. Germline V lookup: CDR1 SEHNR, CDR2 FQNEAQ (reference sequence). The V gene end was trimmed by 1 base and the J gene end by 4 bases; junction bases not matched to a gene: 5. This CDR3 is CASSLDLAGLYEQYF. In nucleotides, the CDR3 is TGTGCCAGCAGCTTAGATCTAGCGGGACTGTACGAGCAGTACTTC.

J is TRBJ2-3 and V is TRBV27, with a tentative D call TRBD2 (6 bases). Germline V CDR1 and CDR2: MNHEY, SMNVEV (reference sequence). CDR3 length equals 15 residues. Between the trimmed V and J ends, which lost 7 bases and 2 bases, there was a span of 16 bases. For the CDR3, the DNA is TGTGCCAGCAAGGGCGGGACCAAACCCACAGATACGCAGTATTTT. Amino acid sequence: CASKGGTKPTDTQYF.